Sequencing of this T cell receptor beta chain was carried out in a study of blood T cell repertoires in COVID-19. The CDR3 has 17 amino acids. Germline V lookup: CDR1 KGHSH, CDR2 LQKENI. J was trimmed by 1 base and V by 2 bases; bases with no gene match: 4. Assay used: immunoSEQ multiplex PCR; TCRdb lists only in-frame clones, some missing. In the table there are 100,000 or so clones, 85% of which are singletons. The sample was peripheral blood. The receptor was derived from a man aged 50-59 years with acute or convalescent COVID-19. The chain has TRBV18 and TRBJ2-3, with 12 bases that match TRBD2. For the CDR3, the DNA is TGTGCCAGCTCACCATCCGGGACTAGCGGGCGCACAGATACGCAGTATTTT. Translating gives CASSPSGTSGRTDTQYF. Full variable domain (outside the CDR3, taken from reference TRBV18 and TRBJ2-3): NAGVMQNPRHLVRRRGQEARLRCSPMKGHSHVYWYRQLPEEGLKFMVYLQKENIIDESGMPKERFSAEFPKEGPSILRIQQVVRGDSAAYFCASSPSGTSGRTDTQYFGPGTRLTVL.